This note documents a single TCR beta chain sequence. CDR3 length: 15 amino acids. CDR1 is MDHEN and CDR2 is SYDVKM in the germline V gene. With 3 bases clipped from V and 8 bases from J, the junction kept 9 bases outside the gene matches. This entry is derived from a study of PD-1 blockade in classical Hodgkin lymphoma. All patients relapsed after autologous stem cell transplantation, and brentuximab vedotin exposure varied. Repertoires were generated with immunoSEQ multiplex PCR, while TCRdb's copy carries only in-frame clones and drops some. The sample includes more than 90,000 clones, roughly 81% of them seen just once.

The chain uses TRBV28 and TRBJ1-4; 7 nucleotides line up with TRBD1. This receptor was identified in a human donor with classical Hodgkin lymphoma. Source: peripheral blood mononuclear cells (PBMCs), taken before the second cycle of nivolumab. CDR3 in DNA: TGTGCCAGCAGTTTTAGACAGGGTTGGGAAGAAAAACTGTTTTTT. It translates to CASSFRQGWEEKLFF.